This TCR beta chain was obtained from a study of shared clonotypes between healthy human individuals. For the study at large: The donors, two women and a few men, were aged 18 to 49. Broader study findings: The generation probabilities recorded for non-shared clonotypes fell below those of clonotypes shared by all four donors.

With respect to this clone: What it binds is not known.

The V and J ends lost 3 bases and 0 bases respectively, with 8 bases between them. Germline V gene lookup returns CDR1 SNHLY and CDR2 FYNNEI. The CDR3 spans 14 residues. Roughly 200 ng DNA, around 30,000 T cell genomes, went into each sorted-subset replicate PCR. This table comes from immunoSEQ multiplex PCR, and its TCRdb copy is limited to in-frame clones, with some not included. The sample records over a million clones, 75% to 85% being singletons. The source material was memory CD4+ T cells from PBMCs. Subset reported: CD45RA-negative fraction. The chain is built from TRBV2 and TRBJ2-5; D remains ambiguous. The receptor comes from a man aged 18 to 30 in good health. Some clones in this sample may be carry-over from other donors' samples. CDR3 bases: TGTGCCAGCAGTGAGCATATGAACCAAGAGACCCAGTACTTC. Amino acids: CASSEHMNQETQYF.